The rows below give T cell receptor beta chains drawn from one sample of a study of PD-1 blockade in classical Hodgkin lymphoma. The data were produced by immunoSEQ multiplex PCR, yet TCRdb's version contains in-frame clones alone and is incomplete. Here the sample spans about 49,000 clones, 90% being singletons. This sample comprised peripheral blood mononuclear cells (PBMCs), obtained before the fourth cycle of nivolumab. The source of these receptors is a human donor with classical Hodgkin lymphoma. CDR3s include the opening cysteine and the closing phenylalanine or tryptophan.

length: 17
J: TRBJ1-5
V: TRBV5-1
CDR3: CASSWGTGGYSNQPQHF

length: 11
J: TRBJ1-1
V: TRBV10-2
CDR3: CASRRQLEAFF

length: 14
J: TRBJ2-1
V: TRBV7-9
CDR3: CASSAAGAYNEQFF

length: 15
J: TRBJ2-7
V: TRBV28
CDR3: CASSLFGRGMYEQYF

length: 16
J: TRBJ1-1
V: TRBV5-4
CDR3: CASSLGTAPMNTEAFF

length: 15
J: TRBJ1-5
V: TRBV6-1
CDR3: CASTSDRATMMPQHF

length: 12
J: TRBJ1-1
V: TRBV6-5
CDR3: CASSMRYTEAFF

length: 14
J: TRBJ2-1
V: TRBV7-3
CDR3: CASSLTSGNNEQFF

length: 17
J: TRBJ2-2
V: TRBV7-7
CDR3: CASSLGVGQGDTGELFF

length: 13
J: TRBJ1-4
V: TRBV5-1
CDR3: CASSFGGNEKLFF

length: 17
J: TRBJ2-6
V: TRBV30
CDR3: CAWSRRQGATGANVLTF

length: 13
J: TRBJ1-5
V: TRBV30
CDR3: CAWSVSGYQPQHF

length: 14
J: TRBJ2-3
V: TRBV7-2
CDR3: CASSRGLIPDTQYF

length: 13
J: TRBJ2-7
V: TRBV5-4
CDR3: CASSLGGSMEQYF

length: 15
J: TRBJ2-2
V: TRBV7-3
CDR3: CASSRLAGDTGELFF

length: 13
J: TRBJ1-2
V: TRBV28
CDR3: CATAQGAPYGYTF

length: 13
J: TRBJ2-3
V: TRBV2
CDR3: CASRDRYLDTQYF

length: 14
J: TRBJ2-7
V: TRBV9
CDR3: CASSRLAGAYEQYF

length: 13
J: TRBJ2-3
V: TRBV19
CDR3: CASGAFTLDTQYF

length: 15
J: TRBJ2-7
V: TRBV5-6
CDR3: CASSWWVGGNYEQYF

length: 14
J: TRBJ1-1
V: TRBV11-2
CDR3: CASSLVNRVSEAFF

length: 20
J: TRBJ2-7
V: TRBV18
CDR3: CASSPPLRGLAGGPIYEQYF

length: 14
J: TRBJ2-7
V: TRBV2
CDR3: CASRRHGGYEWQYF

length: 15
J: TRBJ2-1
V: TRBV6-4
CDR3: CASSEVAGGSDEQFF

length: 14
J: TRBJ2-7
V: TRBV5-1
CDR3: CASSPRQGAYEQYF

length: 17
J: TRBJ1-1
V: TRBV19
CDR3: CASSMGTGIGLIAEAFF

length: 15
J: TRBJ2-1
V: TRBV28
CDR3: CASSPRGFEYNEQFF

length: 11
J: TRBJ2-3
V: TRBV11-1
CDR3: CASSHTDTQYF

length: 18
J: TRBJ2-1
V: TRBV29-1
CDR3: CSAGTSGRLPNFYNEQFF

length: 12
J: TRBJ1-3
V: TRBV11-3
CDR3: CASSLGLGTIYF

length: 15
J: TRBJ2-7
V: TRBV27
CDR3: CASSLQGGSSYEQYF

length: 13
J: TRBJ2-7
V: TRBV5-1
CDR3: CASSLSGGYEQYF

length: 14
J: TRBJ2-4
V: TRBV9
CDR3: CASSLNSAKNIQYF

length: 15
J: TRBJ2-3
V: TRBV9
CDR3: CASSPPGGGLDTQYF

length: 16
J: TRBJ2-5
V: TRBV15
CDR3: CATSGYTGESQETQYF

length: 15
J: TRBJ2-7
V: TRBV12-5
CDR3: CASGLGQAGTYEQYF

length: 14
J: TRBJ2-7
V: TRBV6-1
CDR3: CASSAQGLSYEQYF

length: 16
J: TRBJ2-2
V: TRBV30
CDR3: CAWSVMGFAGFGELFF

length: 15
J: TRBJ1-1
V: TRBV6-6
CDR3: CAIVDRLGMNTEAFF

length: 13
J: TRBJ2-5
V: TRBV28
CDR3: CASRNWGQETQYF

length: 14
J: TRBJ1-5
V: TRBV15
CDR3: CATNGAFGNQPQHF

length: 15
J: TRBJ2-7
V: TRBV11-2
CDR3: CASSSGLLRGYEQYF

length: 15
J: TRBJ2-5
V: TRBV10-3
CDR3: CAISGRDSLQETQYF

length: 15
J: TRBJ2-1
V: TRBV27
CDR3: CASSSEARGDNEQFF

length: 15
J: TRBJ2-7
V: TRBV19
CDR3: CASSIVAGGYYEQYF

length: 17
J: TRBJ2-1
V: TRBV18
CDR3: CASLGLAGGPDYNEQFF

length: 18
J: TRBJ2-3
V: TRBV19
CDR3: CASSIDLGLAGYTDTQYF

length: 13
J: TRBJ2-3
V: TRBV6-5
CDR3: CASSYRWTDTQYF

length: 10
J: TRBJ1-6
V: TRBV19
CDR3: CASRGPPLHF

length: 16
J: TRBJ2-7
V: TRBV18
CDR3: CASSTQGGLVSYEQYF

length: 13
J: TRBJ2-3
V: TRBV29-1
CDR3: CSVAAAPTDTQYF

length: 15
J: TRBJ1-2
V: TRBV5-4
CDR3: CASSLAFSGGNGYTF

length: 15
J: TRBJ2-1
V: TRBV19
CDR3: CASSMTSGTYNEQFF